This T cell receptor (beta chain) appears in the sequencing data of a study of neurological immune-mediated disorders. Study at large: Among the approximately 34 patients with multiple sclerosis, some 31 were relapsing-remitting, while 3 were secondary progressive. General observations from the study: The absence of any CDR3 amino acid sequence shared by expanded clones across subjects suggests that repertoires were private in all groups.

The table lists this clonotype with many counts. Its antigen is not identified. Template-switch 5'RACE cDNA synthesis added a 10-nucleotide unique molecular identifier. TCRdb redid the calling of the 5' RACE reads with MiXCR, one entry per CDR3 protein. The sample includes some 95,000 distinct CDR3 sequences, 3.5% to 4% of them seen just once. The receptor comes from a young woman with multiple sclerosis. The sequencing sample was made of PBMCs.

The CDR3 nucleotides are TGTGCCACCAGTGATGAGGGGTCGGGGAACACTGAAGCTTTCTTT. Amino acids: CATSDEGSGNTEAFF. This sequence joins TRBV24-1 and TRBJ1-1; tentative D call: TRBD1 (5 bases). Germline loops: CDR1 KGHDR, CDR2 SFDVKD. This CDR3 is 15 amino acids long. Trimming removed 3 bases from V and 1 base from J, with 11 bases in between.